Below, 32 T cell receptor beta chains from the same sample are listed, as sequenced in a study of human T cells and chemical hapten exposure. TCRdb re-called the RACE reads with MiXCR, one entry per CDR3 protein. The sample carries about 41,000 distinct CDR3 sequences, about 4.8% recorded once. Time point defined: healthy volunteer bleed at 2 weeks. It was unfractionated whole blood from which total RNA was extracted. Sequences were obtained from whole blood. These receptors were taken from a human donor in good health. Some clones in this sample may be carry-over from other donors' samples.

In its sample, this clonotype was seen many times. The chain joins TRBV12-3 or TRBV12-4 to TRBJ2-2, with D hard to call. V lost 6 bases to trimming and J lost 6 bases, with 8 bases between them. The CDR3 sequence is 12 residues long. The DNA of the CDR3 is TGTGCCAGCAGGGTGCTCCCCGGGGAGCTGTTTTTT. This codes for CASRVLPGELFF.

The chain links TRBV6-6 to TRBJ1-5; the D is unclear. The CDR3 has 15 amino acids. Looked up from germline, CDR1 is MNHNY and CDR2 is SVGAGI (reference sequence). With 3 bases removed from V and 2 bases from J, the gap between germline ends came to 11 bases. CDR3 protein: CASSYLRVRNQPQHF. The CDR3 DNA is TGTGCCAGCAGTTATCTAAGGGTTCGCAATCAGCCCCAGCATTTT.

This clonotype was recorded many times. The chain has TRBV10-3 and TRBJ1-1, with TRBD1 matching over 8 bases. The trim removed 8 bases at V and 3 bases at J, leaving 8 bases unmatched. Germline CDR1 ENHRY, CDR2 SYGVKD. The CDR3 totals 14 residues. CDR3 region: CAIGQGARDTEAFF. CDR3 in DNA: TGTGCCATCGGCCAGGGGGCCAGGGACACTGAAGCTTTCTTT.

This clonotype was detected ten times or more. J is TRBJ1-1 and V is TRBV18; D is perhaps TRBD1 (6 bases). The CDR3 totals 14 residues. CDR1 KGHSH and CDR2 LQKENI come from the germline V gene. V was shortened by 3 bases and J by 4 bases, with 12 bases between the two germline ends. The CDR3: CASSPGGSSTEAFF. The CDR3 DNA follows: TGTGCCAGCTCACCCGGGGGCTCTAGCACTGAAGCTTTCTTT.

This chain links TRBV5-4 with TRBJ2-2; a weak D match, TRBD1 (5 bases). Trimming removed 4 bases from V and 5 bases from J, with 15 bases in between. The CDR3 covers 15 residues. Germline lookup yields CDR1 SGHNT and CDR2 YYREEE (reference sequence). The CDR3 DNA is TGTGCCAGCAGCCCAGTCCAGGGCAAGACCGGGGAGCTGTTTTTT. It specifies CASSPVQGKTGELFF.

There are a few counts of this clonotype. The rearrangement joins TRBV6-6 to TRBJ1-5; D is possibly TRBD1 (5 bases). Trimming removed 6 bases at V and 11 bases at J, with 17 bases between. CDR3 length: 13 residues. CDR1 and CDR2 (germline): MNHNY, SVGAGI (reference sequence). DNA for the CDR3: TGTGCCAGCAGCTTACACGGAACAGGCTCCCAGCATTTT. Amino acid sequence: CASSLHGTGSQHF.

This clonotype has a count of ten or more. This sequence joins TRBV7-9 and TRBJ1-4; TRBD1 aligns across 10 bases. From germline, CDR1 is SEHNR and CDR2 FQNEAQ (reference sequence). The CDR3 has 19 amino acids. Germline trimming cut 4 bases from V and 2 bases from J; bases unmatched to any gene: 13. The CDR3 DNA follows: TGTGCCAGCAGCTCCCCGCAGTCCCGGGACAGGGGTACTAATGAAAAACTGTTTTTT. Residues: CASSSPQSRDRGTNEKLFF.

This clonotype was seen many times. V is TRBV6-5 and J is TRBJ1-6, with a possible D match to TRBD1 (6 bases). V was pared by 2 bases and J by 8 bases, with 13 bases between. Germline CDR1 is MNHEY and CDR2 is SVGAGI. The CDR3 consists of 15 residues. The CDR3 DNA sequence: TGTGCCAGCAGTTACACGGGTCCAGGGGATTCACCCCTCCACTTT. This translates into CASSYTGPGDSPLHF.

V gene TRBV7-2 combines with J gene TRBJ2-4; D uncertain. CDR1 is SGHTA, CDR2 FQGNSA, per germline. V shed 1 base and J shed 0 bases, with 7 bases lying between them. The CDR3 sequence is 15 residues long. The CDR3 DNA sequence: TGTGCCAGCAGCTTAGGATACCTAGCCAAAAACATTCAGTACTTC. Amino acid sequence: CASSLGYLAKNIQYF.

This chain links TRBV12-3 or TRBV12-4 with TRBJ2-6; 9 bases are shared with TRBD2. The CDR3 contains 17 residues. With 6 bases clipped from V and 2 bases from J, the junction kept 8 bases outside the gene matches. CDR3 sequence reads: CASRGLATFAGANVLTF. The DNA of the CDR3 is TGTGCCAGCAGGGGACTAGCAACTTTTGCTGGGGCCAACGTCCTGACTTTC.

The V gene is TRBV6-5, the J gene TRBJ1-2, with unresolved D. V was trimmed by 6 bases and J by 5 bases, leaving 19 bases between them. Germline CDR1 reads MNHEY; CDR2 reads SVGAGI. The CDR3 consists of 15 residues. This CDR3 is CASSPYPPGGYGYTF. The DNA of the CDR3 is TGTGCCAGCAGCCCCTACCCGCCCGGAGGTTATGGCTACACCTTC.

Ten or more counts support this clonotype. The chain uses TRBV28 and TRBJ1-5; D is perhaps TRBD1 (6 bases). CDR3 length: 16 amino acids. The germline gives CDR1 MDHEN, CDR2 SYDVKM. V shed 6 bases and J shed 1 base, with 16 bases lying between them. CDR3 bases: TGTGCCAGCAGGCGAGGGGGGGGCGTAAGCAATCAGCCCCAGCATTTT. Amino acid sequence: CASRRGGGVSNQPQHF.

The genes are TRBV6-2 or TRBV6-3 and TRBJ2-1; D is uncertain. The CDR3 consists of 11 residues. The germline gives CDR1 MNHEY, CDR2 SVGEGT. Trimming took 5 bases from V and 8 from J, leaving 7 bases between them. The CDR3 sequence: CASSTPYEQFF. The CDR3 bases are TGTGCCAGCAGTACCCCGTATGAGCAGTTCTTC.

This clonotype was seen just once. One end of the junction does not line up with germline, which may come from a read error. The chain is built from TRBV18 and TRBJ1-4; TRBD1 might be the D (5 bases). Germline CDR1 reads KGHSH; CDR2 reads LQKENI. The CDR3 runs 16 residues. This chain's CDR3 is CVSSPPGIGAIEKLFF. CDR3 nucleotide sequence: TGTGTCAGCTCACCACCGGGGATAGGGGCGATAGAAAAACTGTTTTTT. Full variable domain (missing parts from reference TRBV18 and TRBJ1-4): NAGVMQNPRHLVRRRGQEARLRCSPMKGHSHVYWYRQLPEEGLKFMVYLQKENIIDESGMPKERFSAEFPKEGPSILRIQQVVRGDSAAYFCVSSPPGIGAIEKLFFGSGTQLSVL.

The chain couples TRBV15 to TRBJ2-7; unclear D gene. This CDR3 has 13 amino acids. The germline gives CDR1 LNHNV, CDR2 YYDKDF (reference sequence). V lost 3 bases and J lost 2, with 8 bases in between. The CDR3 is CATSRDLAYEQYF. CDR3 in DNA: TGTGCCACCAGCAGGGACCTGGCCTACGAGCAGTACTTC.

Worth noting for this clonotype: A read error may explain this, as a much larger clone is one base away. V usage is TRBV24-1 and J usage is TRBJ2-7, with D maybe TRBD1 (5 bases). Between the trimmed V and J ends, which lost 7 bases and 5 bases, there was a span of 11 bases. From germline, CDR1 is KGHDR and CDR2 SFDVKD. The CDR3 has 12 residues. The DNA for the CDR3 is TGTGCCACCAGAGATCCCAGGGACGAGCAGTACTTC. This gives the protein CATRDPRDEQYF.

This clonotype was counted a few times. At one boundary the junction diverges from the germline segment, which might be a read error. The chain recombines TRBV20-1 with TRBJ2-4, with D maybe TRBD2 (6 bases). The CDR3 loop spans 10 amino acids. The germline CDR1 and CDR2 sequences are DFQATT and SNEGSKA (reference sequence). Here the CDR3 reads CSARVGDLFF. The CDR3, as DNA: TGCAGTGCTAGAGTCGGGGACTTATTCTTC.

The table lists this clonotype with a few counts. J is TRBJ1-5 and V is TRBV29-1, with unresolved D. V lost 4 bases, J lost 7 bases, and 11 bases lay in between. Germline-derived CDR1 and CDR2 are SQVTM and ANQGSEA. The CDR3 runs 12 residues. In nucleotides, the CDR3 is TGCAGCGTTGGTGTCAGGAACCAGCCCCAGCATTTT. Its protein is CSVGVRNQPQHF.

Ten or more counts support this clonotype. The rearrangement uses TRBV4-1 and TRBJ2-1; a weak D match, TRBD2 (5 bases). Germline CDR1 and CDR2: MGHRA and YSYEKL. Between the trimmed V and J ends, which lost 5 bases and 10 bases, there was a span of 18 bases. The CDR3 consists of 14 residues. CDR3 DNA: TGCGCCAGCAGCGTCCAGGAGGTGGAGAGCGAGCAGTTCTTC. Encoded protein: CASSVQEVESEQFF.

This clonotype was detected many times. The V gene is TRBV10-3, the J gene TRBJ1-2; TRBD1 aligns across 11 bases. The CDR3 consists of 15 residues. V gave up 3 bases and J gave up 2 bases; unmatched junction bases: 2. Looked up from germline, CDR1 is ENHRY and CDR2 is SYGVKD. The CDR3 spells CAISDRTGGNYGYTF. CDR3 DNA sequence: TGTGCCATCAGTGACCGGACAGGGGGCAACTATGGCTACACCTTC.

This clonotype appeared many times. This chain joins TRBV5-5 and TRBJ1-6, with D maybe TRBD1 (5 bases). The CDR3 is 17 amino acids. The V and J ends lost 1 base and 1 base respectively, with 12 bases between them. Looked up from germline, CDR1 is SGHKS and CDR2 is YYEKEE (reference sequence). The CDR3 DNA reads TGTGCCAGCAGCTTGCAGGGTATAGGATCCTATAATTCACCCCTCCACTTT. Translation: CASSLQGIGSYNSPLHF.

This clonotype occurred a few times. The rearrangement uses TRBV24-1 and TRBJ2-2, with D unclear. V shed 7 bases and J shed 7 bases, with 18 bases lying between them. Germline V gene data show CDR1 as KGHDR and CDR2 as SFDVKD. The CDR3 runs to 15 residues. CDR3 region: CATSDRILASGELFF. As DNA, the CDR3 is TGTGCCACCAGCGATCGGATATTAGCAAGCGGGGAGCTGTTTTTT.

This clonotype came up once. Being one base from a much bigger clone, this may be a read error. The V call is TRBV12-3 or TRBV12-4, the J call TRBJ1-2; D uncertain. The CDR3 runs 10 residues. DNA for the CDR3: TGTGCCTGCAGTTTACTGGGCTACACCTTC. This sequence encodes CACSLLGYTF.

In this sample, this clonotype turned up many times. The chain recombines TRBV20-1 with TRBJ2-1; D may be TRBD2 (6 bases). CDR3 length: 12 residues. Germline CDR1 is DFQATT and CDR2 is SNEGSKA (reference sequence). The germline V and J ends were trimmed by 6 bases and 10 bases, with 16 bases remaining between them. The chain's CDR3 is CSALREELEQFF. CDR3 DNA: TGCAGTGCCCTAAGGGAGGAGTTGGAGCAGTTCTTC.

This clonotype came up many times. The V call is TRBV4-1, the J call TRBJ2-3; 11 bases are a match to TRBD2. This CDR3 has 17 amino acids. The germline V gene encodes CDR1 MGHRA and CDR2 YSYEKL. Germline trimming cut 4 bases from V and 0 bases from J; bases unmatched to any gene: 6. CDR3 DNA sequence: TGCGCCAGCAGCCTTCCGACTAGCGGGGCTAGCACAGATACGCAGTATTTT. Translating it yields CASSLPTSGASTDTQYF.

This clonotype has a count of ten or more. The rearrangement uses TRBV29-1 and TRBJ1-3; a possible D gene is TRBD1 (6 bases). CDR3 length: 14 amino acids. CDR1 and CDR2 (germline): SQVTM, ANQGSEA. The V and J ends lost 4 bases and 3 bases respectively, with 13 bases between them. In DNA form, the CDR3 reads TGCAGCGTTGCGCTGGCAGGGGATGGAAACACCATATATTTT. Its protein product is CSVALAGDGNTIYF. The complete variable domain, with remaining parts taken from reference TRBV29-1 and TRBJ1-3, reads SAVISQKPSRDICQRGTSLTIQCQVDSQVTMMFWYRQQPGQSLTLIATANQGSEATYESGFVIDKFPISRPNLTFSTLTVSNMSPEDSSIYLCSVALAGDGNTIYFGEGSWLTVV.

This clonotype was observed at least ten times. The chain is built from TRBV19 and TRBJ2-5; TRBD1 might be the D (5 bases). This CDR3 is built from 12 residues. Per the germline V gene, CDR1 is LNHDA and CDR2 is SQIVND (reference sequence). Trimming removed 9 bases at V and 4 bases at J, with 12 bases between. CDR3 in amino acids: CASRQSGETQYF. Written as DNA, the CDR3 is TGTGCCAGCCGACAGTCAGGAGAGACCCAGTACTTC.

Here the CDR3 reads CASSNPRDTQYF. CDR3 in DNA: TGTGCCAGCAGTAATCCCAGGGATACGCAGTATTTT. The V and J genes are TRBV6-5 and TRBJ2-3; D call uncertain. CDR1 is MNHEY and CDR2 is SVGAGI in the germline V gene. V was shortened by 5 bases and J by 6 bases, with 9 bases between the two germline ends. The CDR3 covers 12 residues.

This chain connects TRBV14 to TRBJ2-5, with TRBD1 matching over 9 bases. V was pared by 4 bases and J by 5 bases, with 8 bases of the junction left unmatched. CDR3 length: 15 residues. Per the germline V gene, CDR1 is SGHDN and CDR2 is FVKESK. This chain's CDR3 is CASSPLGQGRETQYF. The CDR3 bases are TGTGCCAGCAGCCCCCTGGGACAGGGCCGGGAGACCCAGTACTTC.

In this sample, this clonotype turned up many times. V is TRBV9 and J is TRBJ2-7; TRBD1 matches 12 bases. The length of the CDR3 is 15 residues. Per the germline V gene, CDR1 is SGDLS and CDR2 is YYNGEE. V lost 3 bases to trimming and J lost 7 bases; unmatched junction nucleotides: 8. CDR3 amino acids: CASSAWDRGRGEQYF. CDR3 sequence (DNA): TGTGCCAGCAGCGCCTGGGACAGGGGGCGTGGAGAGCAGTACTTC.

This clonotype was counted a few times. J is TRBJ2-3 and V is TRBV6-2 or TRBV6-3; TRBD1 is a possible D gene (7 bases). The CDR3 runs to 15 residues. Trimming took 2 bases from V and 3 from J, leaving 12 bases between them. CDR1 and CDR2 (germline): MNHEY, SVGEGT. Here the CDR3 DNA reads TGTGCCAGCAGTTACGGAGGGGGCAATACAGATACGCAGTATTTT. Its protein product is CASSYGGGNTDTQYF.

To note about this clonotype: With a much larger clone just one base away, this may be a read error. This chain uses TRBV28 with TRBJ2-3; 7 bases are a match to TRBD2. The germline CDR1 and CDR2 sequences are MDHEN and SYDVKM. This CDR3 is 15 amino acids long. V shed 3 bases and J 3 bases; nucleotides not matched to a gene: 6. CDR3 amino acids: CASSLWREGTDTQYF. The CDR3 region has the DNA TGTGCCAGCAGTTTGTGGAGGGAGGGAACAGATACGCAGTATTTT.